This T cell receptor (beta chain) was observed in a study of blood T cells in healthy people across ages. This clonotype occurred a few times. Its antigen is undetermined. The study's findings and limits: Unknown donor CMV status possibly confounded expanded clonotype changes.

CDR3 length equals 14 residues. J lost 4 bases, V lost 10 bases, and 12 bases had no gene match. A second 7 to 11 cycle PCR used barcoded and J-beta primers. A template-switch adaptor that had 12 random nucleotides put a tag on each cDNA molecule. TCRdb re-called the 5' RACE reads through MiXCR, storing one row per CDR3 protein. Of fewer than 2 million distinct CDR3 sequences detected, 35% to 50% appear once; the ten largest clones hold around 23%. The chain couples TRBV12-3 or TRBV12-4 to TRBJ1-1, with TRBD1 matching over 7 bases. Sequencing was carried out using blood. The source is a human donor in good health. CDR3: CATVGGAYGTEAFF. CDR3 coding DNA: TGTGCCACGGTAGGGGGCGCTTATGGCACTGAAGCTTTCTTT.